The entry below gives a single T cell receptor beta chain sequence along with its context. The antigen is not known. Mismatch with germline at one junction end may stem from a read error. This record comes from a study of T cell responses to AZD1222 COVID-19 vaccine. Study results and limitations: Females made up more of the donors, who were largely white British, and clonal diversity may have come out too low. Nearly half of spike-specific TCRs reportedly go after variant regions that carry no mutations. Spike-wide vaccine-associated CD4 TCRs dominated at 160-218 and 743-854.

The CDR3 runs to 15 residues. Germline V gives CDR1 SNHLY, CDR2 FYNNEI. Generated by immunoSEQ multiplex PCR, the TCRdb table keeps only in-frame clones and is missing some. Among around 130,000 clones, 80% to 95% were seen once, and the ten largest hold about 1.1%. The starting material was peripheral blood, obtained 28 days after the second AZD1222 dose. The rearrangement uses TRBV2 and TRBJ2-2, with D hard to call. This receptor was identified in an adult who received the AZD1222 COVID-19 vaccine. CDR3 in amino acids: CASNERGPVGGELFF. The CDR3 DNA is TGTGCCAGCAATGAACGCGGCCCTGTGGGCGGGGAGCTGTTTTTT.